This T cell receptor (beta chain) originates from a study of shared clonotypes between healthy human individuals. For this clone: The antigen is unknown.

Method: immunoSEQ multiplex PCR; TCRdb's copy keeps in-frame clones and lacks some. The sample contains some 1,900,000 clones, approximately 95% of which appear only once. General study findings and limits: Large sequencing depth failed to make sorted-subset sequencing complete, rarefaction showed. Few donors restricted represented genetic and exposure-history diversity. Estimated richness was generally greater in naive than memory subsets.

The naive CD8 population came from CD45RO-negative cells selected for CCR7, without terminally differentiated effector memory CD45RA+ cells. The donors, all of them Caucasian adults, lived in Nashville, Tennessee. The CDR3 spans 16 residues. Germline V lookup: CDR1 SGHDT, CDR2 YYEEEE. The V gene lost 4 bases and the J gene lost 4 bases, with 17 bases spanning the gap. The sample comprised naive CD8+ T cells sorted from blood. The TCR originated in a man aged 18 to 29 in good health. V gene TRBV5-6 combines with J gene TRBJ2-2; a possible D gene is TRBD2 (5 bases). CDR3 residues: CASSQAERVGTGELFF. CDR3 DNA sequence: TGTGCCAGCAGCCAGGCGGAGAGGGTGGGCACCGGGGAGCTGTTTTTT.